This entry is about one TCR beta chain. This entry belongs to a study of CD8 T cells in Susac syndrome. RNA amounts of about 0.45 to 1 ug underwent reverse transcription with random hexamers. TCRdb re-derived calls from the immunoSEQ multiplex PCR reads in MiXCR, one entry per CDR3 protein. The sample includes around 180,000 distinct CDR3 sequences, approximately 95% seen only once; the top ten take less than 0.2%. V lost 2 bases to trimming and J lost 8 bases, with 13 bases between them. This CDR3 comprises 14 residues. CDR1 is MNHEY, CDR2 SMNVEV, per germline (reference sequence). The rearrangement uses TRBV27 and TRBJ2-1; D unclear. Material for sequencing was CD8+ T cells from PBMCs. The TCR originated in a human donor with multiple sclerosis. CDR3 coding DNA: TGTGCCAGCAGTTTAACCCCGAGCCTCCATGAGCAGTTCTTC. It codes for CASSLTPSLHEQFF.